The 26 T cell receptor beta chains given below trace back to one sample, sequenced in a study of identical twins. TCRdb independently ran MiXCR on the 5' RACE reads; one entry per CDR3 protein. The sample has approximately 220,000 distinct CDR3 sequences; about 7.5% are singletons. This same sample was also taken into another study, of yellow fever vaccine responses in identical twins.

The specimen sequenced was memory (CD45RO+) T cells sorted from blood. The receptor set was obtained from a woman in her late teens or twenties in good health.

This clonotype was counted ten times or more. The chain has TRBV29-1 and TRBJ2-7, with 7 bases that match TRBD2. Germline V gene lookup returns CDR1 SQVTM and CDR2 ANQGSEA. The CDR3 runs to 12 residues. V trimming: 6 bases; J trimming: 7 bases; junction bases outside the gene matches: 9. The CDR3 region has the DNA TGCAGCGTCGCTGTCGCGGGGGAGGAGCAGTACTTC. The encoded protein is CSVAVAGEEQYF.

This clonotype appeared a few times. The chain is built from TRBV20-1 and TRBJ1-5; D unclear. V was pared by 0 bases and J by 9 bases, with 12 bases between. This CDR3 contains 13 residues. CDR1 is DFQATT and CDR2 is SNEGSKA in the germline V gene (reference sequence). CDR3 nucleotide sequence: TGCAGTGCTAGAGATCGGGAGAGACCGCCCCAGCATTTT. Its protein is CSARDRERPPQHF.

This clonotype came up many times. The chain joins TRBV7-9 to TRBJ2-1, with 8 bases identical to TRBD2. The length of the CDR3 is 14 residues. CDR1 is SEHNR, CDR2 FQNEAQ, per germline (reference sequence). V dropped 1 base and J dropped 10; count of bases not matched to a gene: 6. The CDR3 nucleotides are TGTGCCAGCAGCTTAGAATTGGCGGGGGGAGAGCAGTTCTTC. This encodes CASSLELAGGEQFF.

In its sample, this clonotype was seen many times. The rearrangement joins TRBV20-1 to TRBJ2-5; 8 bases are a match to TRBD1. Trimming at V came to 5 bases and at J to 5 bases, leaving 4 bases not matched to a gene. This CDR3 region has 12 residues. Germline CDR1 reads DFQATT; CDR2 reads SNEGSKA (reference sequence). The CDR3 DNA follows: TGCAGTGCTCAACGACAGGGGGAGACCCAGTACTTC. Its protein is CSAQRQGETQYF.

The chain employs TRBV2 and TRBJ1-6, with 10 bases that match TRBD1. Per the germline V gene, CDR1 is SNHLY and CDR2 is FYNNEI. V was pared by 8 bases and J by 5 bases, with 6 bases of the junction left unmatched. The CDR3 is made up of 15 amino acids. CDR3 sequence (DNA): TGTGCCAGCGGAACAGACAGGGGGCATAATTCACCCCTCCACTTT. Protein product: CASGTDRGHNSPLHF.

This clonotype appeared many times. This chain connects TRBV20-1 to TRBJ2-7; possibly TRBD1 for D (5 bases). The CDR3 is 13 amino acids. V dropped 6 bases and J dropped 2 bases, with 14 bases sitting between them. The germline gives CDR1 DFQATT, CDR2 SNEGSKA (reference sequence). The CDR3 DNA reads TGCAGTGCGGTATTCAGGGATCCCTACGAGCAGTACTTC. Protein sequence: CSAVFRDPYEQYF.

Many counts were recorded for this clonotype. This chain joins TRBV20-1 and TRBJ2-5, with no clear D. CDR1 DFQATT and CDR2 SNEGSKA come from the germline V gene (reference sequence). V lost 3 bases and J lost 4, with 9 bases in between. CDR3 length: 12 amino acids. The CDR3 protein is CSARKASETQYF. The CDR3 DNA sequence: TGCAGTGCTAGGAAAGCGTCAGAGACCCAGTACTTC.

This clonotype was picked up a small number of times. The gene calls are TRBV11-2 and TRBJ1-2, with D perhaps TRBD1 (5 bases). Trimming shortened V by 3 bases and J by 6 bases, and 17 bases separated the two germline ends. The CDR3 runs to 15 residues. Germline values: CDR1 SGHAT, CDR2 FQNNGV. The CDR3 is CASSFGLGQGDGYTF. CDR3 DNA: TGTGCCAGCAGCTTCGGCCTGGGGCAGGGAGATGGCTACACCTTC.

In its sample, this clonotype was seen a few times. V usage is TRBV7-9 and J usage is TRBJ1-2; D gene unclear. The CDR3 covers 14 residues. V lost 0 bases, J lost 3 bases, and 8 bases lay in between. Germline V gives CDR1 SEHNR, CDR2 FQNEAQ (reference sequence). The CDR3 sequence: CASSLAGGDYGYTF. The CDR3 DNA follows: TGTGCCAGCAGCTTAGCGGGTGGTGACTATGGCTACACCTTC.

This clonotype has only a few counts. CDR3 sequence: CASSGRRGEEQYF. In DNA form, the CDR3 reads TGTGCCAGCAGCGGGCGCCGGGGCGAAGAGCAGTACTTC. V is TRBV9 and J is TRBJ2-7; D could derive from TRBD1 or TRBD2 (5 bases each). The CDR3 runs 13 residues. Trimming cost V 3 bases and J 7 bases, with 14 bases left between them. In germline, CDR1 is SGDLS, CDR2 YYNGEE. The whole variable domain, filled in from reference TRBV9 and TRBJ2-7, reads DSGVTQTPKHLITATGQRVTLRCSPRSGDLSVYWYQQSLDQGLQFLIQYYNGEERAKGNILERFSAQQFPDLHSELNLSSLELGDSALYFCASSGRRGEEQYFGPGTRLTVT.

The V gene is TRBV12-3 or TRBV12-4, the J gene TRBJ1-6; 7 bases fit TRBD1. This CDR3 is 15 amino acids long. The J segment lost 4 bases and the V segment lost 5 bases, leaving 5 bases of the junction unmatched. The CDR3 protein is CASSPKTGYNSPLHF. DNA of the CDR3: TGTGCCAGCAGTCCCAAGACAGGGTATAATTCACCCCTCCACTTT.

In the case of this clonotype: Just one base apart from a much larger clone, this may be a read error. This chain connects TRBV5-1 to TRBJ1-1; D possibly corresponds to TRBD1 (5 bases). The CDR3 is 13 amino acids. Looked up from germline, CDR1 is SGHRS and CDR2 is YFSETQ. The CDR3 protein is CASGFGGVTEAFF. The CDR3 bases are TGCGCCAGCGGCTTTGGGGGTGTCACTGAAGCTTTCTTT. Full variable domain (outside the CDR3, taken from reference TRBV5-1 and TRBJ1-1): KAGVTQTPRYLIKTRGQQVTLSCSPISGHRSVSWYQQTPGQGLQFLFEYFSETQRNKGNFPGRFSGRQFSNSRSEMNVSTLELGDSALYLCASGFGGVTEAFFGQGTRLTVV.

This clonotype was recorded at least ten times. This chain uses TRBV12-3 or TRBV12-4 with TRBJ2-6; no firm D call. With 2 bases removed from V and 1 base from J, the gap between germline ends came to 0 bases. The CDR3 has 13 amino acids. CDR3 loop: CASSLSGANVLTF. The DNA of the CDR3 is TGTGCCAGCAGTTTATCTGGGGCCAACGTCCTGACTTTC.

This clonotype was recorded many times. The chain is built from TRBV16 and TRBJ2-1; D might be TRBD1 (5 bases). Germline V gene data show CDR1 as KGHSY and CDR2 as FQNENV. V lost 4 bases to trimming and J lost 7 bases, with 14 bases between them. The CDR3 totals 14 residues. The CDR3 loop reads CASSPRAGQNEQFF. In nucleotides, the CDR3 is TGTGCCAGCAGCCCCCGGGCAGGGCAGAATGAGCAGTTCTTC.

This clonotype was seen ten or more times. This chain links TRBV6-1 with TRBJ1-1; D might be TRBD1 (6 bases). Deletions cut 6 bases from V and 0 bases from J, with 11 bases between. The CDR3 contains 14 residues. Germline-derived CDR1 and CDR2 are MNHNS and SASEGT. DNA of the CDR3: TGTGCCAGCAGCCTTGACAGGCTGAACACTGAAGCTTTCTTT. It is translated as CASSLDRLNTEAFF.

The V and J genes are TRBV2 and TRBJ1-2; possibly TRBD1 for D (5 bases). This CDR3 region has 12 residues. V was pared by 5 bases and J by 6 bases, with 10 bases between. Germline V gene lookup returns CDR1 SNHLY and CDR2 FYNNEI. CDR3 amino acids: CASSTRENGYTF. In nucleotides, the CDR3 is TGTGCCAGCAGTACCAGGGAAAATGGCTACACCTTC. The entire variable domain, with the rest obtained from reference TRBV2 and TRBJ1-2, is as follows: EPEVTQTPSHQVTQMGQEVILRCVPISNHLYFYWYRQILGQKVEFLVSFYNNEISEKSEIFDDQFSVERPDGSNFTLKIRSTKLEDSAMYFCASSTRENGYTFGSGTRLTVV.

This clonotype was recorded a few times. The CDR3 region has the DNA TGTGCCAGCAGCCAAGCGGGCTCTGGGGCCAACGTCCTGACTTTC. It encodes CASSQAGSGANVLTF. The chain links TRBV14 to TRBJ2-6, with D unclear. Germline loops: CDR1 SGHDN, CDR2 FVKESK. With 1 base removed from V and 0 bases from J, the gap between germline ends came to 4 bases. This CDR3 is 15 amino acids long.

This clonotype was counted between two and nine times. J is TRBJ2-3 and V is TRBV5-1, with TRBD2 matching over 10 bases. The V gene's germline CDR1 is SGHRS and CDR2 YFSETQ. CDR3 length: 16 amino acids. V trimming: 1 base; J trimming: 4 bases; junction bases outside the gene matches: 6. For the CDR3, the DNA is TGCGCCAGCAGCTTGTGGAGTAGCGGGGGGTCAGATACGCAGTATTTT. It yields the protein CASSLWSSGGSDTQYF.

In its sample, this clonotype was seen a few times. This chain links TRBV20-1 with TRBJ2-3; D possibly uses TRBD1 or TRBD2 (5 bases each). V was pared by 5 bases and J by 6 bases, with 18 bases between. The CDR3 covers 14 residues. The germline V gene has CDR1 DFQATT and CDR2 SNEGSKA (reference sequence). The CDR3 sequence is CSADGTNPLDTQYF. DNA of the CDR3: TGCAGTGCTGACGGGACCAACCCGTTGGATACGCAGTATTTT.

There are a few counts of this clonotype. The chain is built from TRBV10-3 and TRBJ2-3; TRBD1 matches at 8 bases. V shed 8 bases and J 2 bases; nucleotides not matched to a gene: 6. The length of the CDR3 is 14 residues. CDR1 and CDR2 (germline): ENHRY, SYGVKD. The DNA for the CDR3 is TGTGCCATCGCCCTGGACAGGGACACAGATACGCAGTATTTT. This gives the protein CAIALDRDTDTQYF.

The chain has TRBV18 and TRBJ1-1; D remains unclear. Trimming left V 5 bases short and J 3 bases short, with 13 bases between. Germline CDR1 is KGHSH and CDR2 is LQKENI. The length of the CDR3 is 14 residues. This chain's CDR3 is CASSKDVGYTEAFF. CDR3 DNA: TGTGCCAGCTCAAAGGACGTGGGGTACACTGAAGCTTTCTTT.

This clonotype was found many times. Written as DNA, the CDR3 is TGCGCCTTCCGATCCGGACTAGCGGGACAGCAGTTCTTC. Amino acid sequence: CAFRSGLAGQQFF. The chain employs TRBV10-2 and TRBJ2-1; 12 positions agree with TRBD2. The CDR3 runs 13 residues. CDR1 is WSHSY and CDR2 is SAAADI in the germline V gene. V dropped 11 bases and J dropped 11; count of bases not matched to a gene: 10.

Only a few counts were recorded for this clonotype. The gene calls are TRBV6-1 and TRBJ2-5; D is uncertain. CDR1 is MNHNS and CDR2 is SASEGT in the germline V gene. The CDR3 has 10 amino acids. V was cut by 7 bases and J by 5 bases, with 5 bases left in between. CDR3 nucleotides: TGTGCCAGCAACGGCGAGACCCAGTACTTC. Translating it yields CASNGETQYF.

This clonotype was recorded at least ten times. This chain uses TRBV5-1 with TRBJ1-2; 7 bases line up with TRBD1. This CDR3 has 17 residues. The germline CDR1 and CDR2 sequences are SGHRS and YFSETQ. The V segment lost 1 base and the J segment 7 bases; nucleotides outside the gene matches: 16. CDR3 region: CASSLFGMGTVPSGYTF. The CDR3 DNA sequence: TGCGCCAGCAGCTTGTTTGGAATGGGGACAGTCCCCAGTGGCTACACCTTC.

This clonotype has a handful of counts. The rearrangement uses TRBV20-1 and TRBJ2-7; D unresolved. CDR3 size: 14 residues. V lost 3 bases, J lost 0 bases, and 12 bases lay in between. Germline V gives CDR1 DFQATT, CDR2 SNEGSKA (reference sequence). The CDR3: CSASRSTSSYEQYF. The CDR3 DNA follows: TGCAGTGCTAGTCGGTCCACGAGCTCCTACGAGCAGTACTTC.

This clonotype was counted at least ten times. The rearrangement joins TRBV7-2 to TRBJ2-5; TRBD2 might be the D (5 bases). This CDR3 spans 15 amino acids. Germline V gives CDR1 SGHTA, CDR2 FQGNSA. V gave up 1 base and J gave up 5 bases, with 14 bases separating them. The CDR3 bases are TGTGCCAGCAGCTTAGGGGCCAACAGAGGGGAGACCCAGTACTTC. Residues: CASSLGANRGETQYF.